The 21 T cell receptor beta chains given below trace back to one sample, sequenced in a study of human T cells and chemical hapten exposure. Time point here: pre-sensitization, week 0. Treatment given: therapeutic diphenylcyclopropenone sensitization with weekly scalp DPC. Unfractionated whole blood served as the source for total RNA extraction. One entry per CDR3 protein, called by TCRdb with MiXCR from the RACE reads. The sample has 40,000 or so distinct CDR3 sequences; approximately 12% are singletons. The starting material was whole blood, obtained in connection with sensitization to the hapten diphenylcyclopropenone (DPC). Source of these receptors: a woman in her thirties or forties with alopecia areata. Some clones in this sample may be carry-over from other donors' samples.

This chain uses TRBV20-1 with TRBJ2-1; TRBD2 is a possible D gene (6 bases). The germline V and J ends were trimmed by 6 bases and 7 bases, with 19 bases remaining between them. The CDR3 covers 14 residues. Germline V lookup: CDR1 DFQATT, CDR2 SNEGSKA (reference sequence). The CDR3 is CSAFKEGLRNEQFF. The CDR3 coding sequence is TGCAGTGCCTTTAAGGAGGGACTCCGGAATGAGCAGTTCTTC.

The chain has TRBV5-6 and TRBJ2-1, with D hard to call. CDR1 and CDR2 (germline): SGHDT, YYEEEE. The CDR3 totals 12 residues. Between the trimmed V and J ends, which lost 3 bases and 7 bases, there was a span of 8 bases. This chain's CDR3 is CASSSNENEQFF. CDR3 nucleotide sequence: TGTGCCAGCAGCTCTAACGAAAATGAGCAGTTCTTC.

DNA for the CDR3: TGCAGCGCTATCGACGGTAACTATGGCTACACCTTC. As protein: CSAIDGNYGYTF. The rearrangement joins TRBV29-1 to TRBJ1-2; D is unresolved. The CDR3 is 12 amino acids. V was shortened by 7 bases and J by 1 base, with 10 bases between the two germline ends. Germline V gene data show CDR1 as SQVTM and CDR2 as ANQGSEA.

The chain couples TRBV20-1 to TRBJ1-1; no clear D gene. This CDR3 contains 14 residues. The V and J ends lost 1 base and 7 bases respectively, with 16 bases between them. Germline values: CDR1 DFQATT, CDR2 SNEGSKA (reference sequence). This CDR3 reads CSARALTTWGEAFF. The CDR3 coding sequence is TGCAGTGCTAGAGCCCTGACGACATGGGGTGAAGCTTTCTTT.

In this sample, this clonotype turned up a few times. This chain uses TRBV7-3 with TRBJ2-2; 9 nucleotides align to TRBD2. V gave up 1 base and J gave up 4 bases; unmatched junction bases: 4. CDR3 length: 16 amino acids. CDR1 and CDR2 from the germline V gene are SGHTA and FQGTGA. CDR3 coding DNA: TGTGCCAGCAGCTTAAATCCAGCGGGAGGCACCGGGGAGCTGTTTTTT. Translating it yields CASSLNPAGGTGELFF. Combining the CDR3 with reference TRBV7-3 and TRBJ2-2 gives the whole variable domain GAGVSQTPSNKVTEKGKYVELRCDPISGHTALYWYRQSLGQGPEFLIYFQGTGAADDSGLPNDRFFAVRPEGSVSTLKIQRTERGDSAVYLCASSLNPAGGTGELFFGEGSRLTVL.

This clonotype occurred many times. The gene calls are TRBV4-3 and TRBJ2-5, with a possible D match to TRBD2 (5 bases). Trimming removed 3 bases at V and 7 bases at J, with 9 bases between. Per germline, CDR1 LGHNA and CDR2 YSLEER. This CDR3 is 12 amino acids long. CDR3 DNA: TGCGCCAGCAGCCAGGGGAGCGGGACCCAGTACTTC. This translates into CASSQGSGTQYF.

This clonotype was counted only a few times. This sequence joins TRBV18 and TRBJ2-5; maybe TRBD2 (6 bases). Per germline, CDR1 KGHSH and CDR2 LQKENI. V was pared by 3 bases and J by 4 bases, with 15 bases between. The CDR3 is 15 residues long. CDR3 sequence (DNA): TGTGCCAGCTCACCCCCAGGAGGGGTAGGAGAGACCCAGTACTTC. Translated, it gives CASSPPGGVGETQYF.

This clonotype was seen more than once but under ten times. The chain has TRBV7-8 and TRBJ1-1, with D hard to call. The CDR3 has 13 residues. V was clipped by 1 base and J by 1 base, with 4 bases between them. The germline V gene encodes CDR1 SGHVS and CDR2 FQNEAQ. The CDR3 DNA reads as TGTGCCAGCAGCTTAGGAGAGAACACTGAAGCTTTCTTT. It codes for CASSLGENTEAFF.

Only a few counts were recorded for this clonotype. The chain links TRBV9 to TRBJ2-7; weak D call: TRBD2 (5 bases). The CDR3 consists of 13 residues. V shed 7 bases and J shed 3 bases, with 14 bases lying between them. The germline V gene has CDR1 SGDLS and CDR2 YYNGEE. Written as DNA, the CDR3 is TGTGCCAGCGGGCGGGCAGACCGCTACGAGCAGTACTTC. It yields the protein CASGRADRYEQYF.

The chain joins TRBV5-1 to TRBJ1-6; no firm D call. With 0 bases removed from V and 8 bases from J, the gap between germline ends came to 12 bases. Germline V gene lookup returns CDR1 SGHRS and CDR2 YFSETQ. The CDR3 sequence is 15 residues long. The CDR3, as DNA: TGCGCCAGCAGCTTGGCCGAGAACAGCGATTCACCCCTCCACTTT. It yields the protein CASSLAENSDSPLHF.

This clonotype showed up many times. The V gene is TRBV3-1, the J gene TRBJ2-4, with 8 bases lining up with TRBD2. The CDR3 is made up of 20 amino acids. Germline V gene lookup returns CDR1 LGHDT and CDR2 YNNKEL (reference sequence). Trimming at V came to 0 bases and at J to 1 base, leaving 14 bases not matched to a gene. CDR3 region: CASSQDLKGLVTGAKNIQYF. The CDR3 nucleotides read TGTGCCAGCAGCCAAGATCTTAAGGGACTAGTAACCGGGGCCAAAAACATTCAGTACTTC.

This clonotype was detected many times. This chain joins TRBV5-1 and TRBJ1-5; no firm D call. CDR1 and CDR2 from the germline V gene are SGHRS and YFSETQ. This CDR3 has 13 residues. Trimming took off 2 bases at V and 3 bases at J, with 6 bases between the two ends. CDR3: CASSLRVNQPQHF. For the CDR3, the DNA is TGCGCCAGCAGCTTACGGGTCAATCAGCCCCAGCATTTT.

This clonotype appeared many times. V usage is TRBV7-6 and J usage is TRBJ2-3, with TRBD2 as a possible D gene (6 bases). The germline V gene encodes CDR1 SGHVS and CDR2 FNYEAQ. The CDR3 spans 15 residues. Trimming left V 5 bases short and J 2 bases short, with 14 bases between. Here the CDR3 DNA reads TGTGCCAGCAGCCCAACGGGACTTCTCACAGATACGCAGTATTTT. This gives the protein CASSPTGLLTDTQYF.

V gene TRBV5-6 combines with J gene TRBJ1-2; D is ambiguous. Germline values: CDR1 SGHDT, CDR2 YYEEEE. The CDR3 is 13 amino acids. V was trimmed by 2 bases and J by 5 bases, leaving 10 bases between them. The CDR3 DNA is TGTGCCAGCAGCTTCCGGGGAGGGTATGGCTACACCTTC. This gives the protein CASSFRGGYGYTF. Combining the CDR3 with reference TRBV5-6 and TRBJ1-2 gives the whole variable domain DAGVTQSPTHLIKTRGQQVTLRCSPKSGHDTVSWYQQALGQGPQFIFQYYEEEERQRGNFPDRFSGHQFPNYSSELNVNALLLGDSALYLCASSFRGGYGYTFGSGTRLTVV.

In this sample, this clonotype turned up many times. The chain employs TRBV7-9 and TRBJ1-1; possible D gene TRBD1, 6 bases. This CDR3 region has 15 residues. The V end lost 2 bases, the J end lost 11 bases, and 21 bases lay between the germline ends. CDR1 is SEHNR, CDR2 FQNEAQ, per germline (reference sequence). The CDR3 bases are TGTGCCAGCAGCTTAACTATGGGGGGCCCCATCTCGGCTTTCTTT. Translation: CASSLTMGGPISAFF.

This clonotype was detected ten times or more. V usage is TRBV28 and J usage is TRBJ2-7, with D uncertain. Germline V gene sequence: CDR1 MDHEN, CDR2 SYDVKM. Trimming pared 6 bases from V and 2 bases from J, leaving 5 bases between. This CDR3 region has 11 residues. The CDR3 nucleotides are TGTGCCAGCAGCTCGGCCTACGAGCAGTACTTC. Protein sequence: CASSSAYEQYF.

The chain is built from TRBV6-6 and TRBJ1-4; 7 nucleotides agree with TRBD1. The germline CDR1 and CDR2 sequences are MNHNY and SVGAGI (reference sequence). After removal of 5 bases from V and 4 bases from J, the junction contained 16 bases not matched to a gene. This CDR3 is built from 18 residues. CDR3 residues: CASSPGPRGQNNNEKLFF. CDR3 sequence (DNA): TGTGCCAGCAGTCCAGGACCCCGGGGACAGAATAATAATGAAAAACTGTTTTTT.

Regarding this clonotype: It may be a read error: a sequence one base away is much more abundant. Here the CDR3 DNA reads TGCTGTGCTAGAGATGGGACTAGCGGGAGACCCGAGCAGTACTTC. Residues: CCARDGTSGRPEQYF. This chain joins TRBV20-1 and TRBJ2-7; 14 bases are shared with TRBD2. The CDR3 has 15 residues. The germline V gene encodes CDR1 DFQATT and CDR2 SNEGSKA (reference sequence).

In its sample, this clonotype was seen many times. The rearrangement links TRBV11-2 to TRBJ2-3; the D is unclear. Trimming shortened V by 5 bases and J by 2 bases, and 11 bases separated the two germline ends. CDR3 length: 14 amino acids. Germline lookup yields CDR1 SGHAT and CDR2 FQNNGV. The CDR3 coding sequence is TGTGCCAGCAGCACCGAAGGCCTCACAGATACGCAGTATTTT. It yields the protein CASSTEGLTDTQYF.

Only a few counts were recorded for this clonotype. This chain connects TRBV3-1 to TRBJ2-2, with D uncertain. The length of the CDR3 is 16 residues. Germline V lookup: CDR1 LGHDT, CDR2 YNNKEL (reference sequence). The V gene lost 0 bases and the J gene lost 7 bases, with 15 bases spanning the gap. CDR3 protein: CASSQDRPVFSGELFF. The CDR3 bases are TGTGCCAGCAGCCAAGACCGGCCGGTTTTCAGCGGGGAGCTGTTTTTT.

In this sample, this clonotype turned up a few times. The chain couples TRBV28 to TRBJ2-7, with D hard to call. The CDR3 extends over 12 amino acids. The germline V and J ends were trimmed by 1 base and 4 bases, with 5 bases remaining between them. CDR1 is MDHEN, CDR2 SYDVKM, per germline. CDR3 bases: TGTGCCAGCAGTTTATACAGATACGAGCAGTACTTC. Translated, it gives CASSLYRYEQYF.